This TCR beta chain was sequenced during a study of blood T cell repertoires in COVID-19. Looking at the study overall: Samples representing acute and convalescent COVID-19 were sourced from the United States, Italy and Spain. PBMCs, B-cell-depleted T cells, or T cells provided the cDNA or gDNA that made up the material.

With 6 bases removed from V and 9 bases from J, the gap between germline ends came to 24 bases. Germline V CDR1 and CDR2: MNHEY, SVGEGT. The CDR3 has 17 residues. Authors' data handling: Amplification of reference gene primers was used by the study to estimate nucleated cell counts. TCRdb keeps only in-frame clones here, not all; method: immunoSEQ multiplex PCR. V, J and clone size were drawn from that table, and D and trimming were deduced from the DNA. The sample holds about 140,000 clones; 85% to 90% are singletons and the top ten take roughly 4.3%. This clonotype was obtained from a woman aged 40 to 55 with acute or convalescent COVID-19. The gene calls are TRBV6-2 or TRBV6-3 and TRBJ1-6; tentatively, D is TRBD1 (5 bases). Sequenced input: peripheral blood. In nucleotides, the CDR3 is TGTGCCAGCAGCCCTCGGGGGGACCCAGGAAGTGCTTCACCCCTCCACTTT. Its translation is CASSPRGDPGSASPLHF.